A selection of T cell receptor beta chains follows, all from one sample in a study of CD8 T cells in ankylosing spondylitis. A single record per CDR3 protein comes from TCRdb applying MiXCR to the 5' RACE reads. The sample shows fewer than 250,000 distinct CDR3 sequences, roughly a tenth of them seen only once. Sequencing was done on a sample of blood, either unsorted or a sorted T cell fraction (not recorded which). These receptors originate from a male donor with ankylosing spondylitis or in good health (not recorded which). The CDR3 runs from the conserved cysteine through the conserved F or W. Fields, in order: J gene, clone size, V gene, D gene, CDR3 protein, CDR3 DNA. The D gene is left open where the match is weak. Some rows have no size entry. The others give once, few or many, or a class for an expanded clone.

TRBJ2-1 | many | TRBV7-2 | TRBD2 | CASSPLAASYNEQFF | TGTGCCAGCAGCCCCCTAGCGGCCTCCTACAATGAGCAGTTCTTC
TRBJ2-2 | few | TRBV11-1 | . | CASSFQLLGKRGTGELFF | TGTGCCAGCAGCTTCCAGTTATTGGGTAAACGAGGCACCGGGGAGCTGTTTTTT
TRBJ1-5 | many | TRBV6-1 | . | CASSSGQGVSNQPQHF | TGTGCCAGCAGCTCTGGCCAGGGAGTGAGCAATCAGCCCCAGCATTTT
TRBJ2-5 | many | TRBV20-1 | . | CSARVRGRADRLQETQYF | TGCAGTGCTAGAGTAAGGGGCAGGGCCGATAGATTACAAGAGACCCAGTACTTC
TRBJ2-3 | few | TRBV5-1 | . | CASSLVSPGTDTQYF | TGCGCCAGCAGCTTGGTCTCCCCGGGGACAGATACGCAGTATTTT
TRBJ2-7 | many | TRBV5-1 | . | CASSLGSSEQYF | TGCGCCAGCAGCTTGGGAAGTAGCGAGCAGTACTTC
TRBJ1-1 | many | TRBV4-1 | TRBD1 | CASSQSPGQGNTEAFF | TGCGCCAGCAGCCAATCTCCGGGACAGGGGAACACTGAAGCTTTCTTT
TRBJ1-1 | many | TRBV9 | . | CASSVGGTGGTEAFF | TGTGCCAGCAGCGTAGGGGGAACGGGGGGCACTGAAGCTTTCTTT
TRBJ2-3 | many | TRBV12-5 | . | CASGLSQGSTDTQYF | TGTGCTAGTGGTTTGTCACAGGGTAGTACAGATACGCAGTATTTT
TRBJ1-3 | . | TRBV30 | . | CAWSAGGYSGNTIYF | TGTGCCTGGAGTGCAGGAGGGTACTCTGGAAACACCATATATTTT
TRBJ2-7 | . | TRBV7-2 | . | CASSFGGQYEQYF | TGTGCCAGCAGCTTCGGAGGACAATACGAGCAGTACTTC
TRBJ2-7 | few | TRBV19 | TRBD1 | CASSYRGSYEQYF | TGTGCCAGTAGTTACAGGGGGTCCTACGAGCAGTACTTC
TRBJ2-1 | many | TRBV5-1 | TRBD2 | CASSSPGLAGTSYNEQFF | TGCGCCAGCAGCTCCCCAGGCCTAGCGGGGACCTCCTACAATGAGCAGTTCTTC
TRBJ2-1 | many | TRBV5-4 | . | CASSLAGPTYNEQFF | TGTGCCAGCAGCTTGGCGGGACCCACCTACAATGAGCAGTTCTTC
TRBJ2-1 | many | TRBV5-1 | . | CASSLAHDSNEQFF | TGCGCCAGCAGCTTGGCCCATGACAGCAATGAGCAGTTCTTC
TRBJ2-1 | many | TRBV12-3/TRBV12-4 | . | CASSLGPGQSYNEQFF | TGTGCCAGCAGCCTGGGGCCGGGACAATCCTACAATGAGCAGTTCTTC
TRBJ2-1 | few | TRBV25-1 | TRBD1 | CASSMDRGAFSEQFF | TGTGCCAGCAGCATGGACAGGGGGGCTTTTAGTGAGCAGTTCTTC
TRBJ2-3 | many | TRBV12-3/TRBV12-4 | TRBD2 | CASSLDTGGGTQYF | TGTGCCAGCAGTTTAGACACGGGAGGGGGTACGCAGTATTTT
TRBJ1-2 | . | TRBV30 | . | CAWIPSGKGGYTF | TGTGCCTGGATCCCGTCCGGAAAAGGTGGCTACACCTTC
TRBJ2-7 | few | TRBV20-1 | TRBD1 | CSATLLGQVNDEQYF | TGCAGTGCCACCCTCCTAGGACAGGTCAACGACGAGCAGTACTTC
TRBJ1-2 | few | TRBV28 | . | CASSSMGAYGYTF | TGTGCCAGCAGTTCAATGGGGGCCTATGGCTACACCTTC
TRBJ1-2 | . | TRBV28 | . | CASSFGYRADRDGYTF | TGTGCCAGCAGTTTCGGCTACAGGGCGGATAGGGACGGCTACACCTTC
TRBJ1-5 | many | TRBV2 | . | CASSDPGGPRNQPQHF | TGTGCCAGCAGTGACCCCGGGGGGCCGCGCAATCAGCCCCAGCATTTT
TRBJ2-2 | many | TRBV5-6 | TRBD1 | CASRPTGLNTGELFF | TGTGCCAGCAGGCCGACAGGGTTGAACACCGGGGAGCTGTTTTTT
TRBJ2-1 | . | TRBV19 | . | CASSIGGHSYNEQFF | TGTGCCAGTAGTATCGGGGGTCACTCCTACAATGAGCAGTTCTTC
TRBJ2-7 | . | TRBV12-3/TRBV12-4 | . | CASGTPSSYEQNF | TGTGCCAGCGGGACCCCTAGCTCCTACGAGCAGAACTTC
TRBJ2-7 | few | TRBV12-3/TRBV12-4 | . | CASSLSQGGEQYF | TGTGCCAGCAGCCTTAGCCAGGGAGGCGAGCAGTACTTC
TRBJ2-7 | . | TRBV7-2 | . | CASSLGSGVAYEQYF | TGTGCCAGCAGCTTAGGTTCAGGGGTCGCCTACGAGCAGTACTTC
TRBJ1-5 | few | TRBV21-1 | . | CASSPPGRDRGHQPQHF | TGTGCCAGCAGCCCCCCGGGCCGGGACAGGGGGCATCAGCCCCAGCATTTT
TRBJ2-1 | many | TRBV27 | . | CASSFLRDNNEQFF | TGTGCCAGCAGTTTCCTCAGGGACAACAATGAGCAGTTCTTC
TRBJ1-2 | many | TRBV18 | TRBD1 | CASSPDRDRVVDGYTF | TGTGCCAGCTCACCAGACCGGGACAGGGTTGTAGATGGCTACACCTTC
TRBJ1-4 | many | TRBV29-1 | . | CSVTTGSGEKLFF | TGCAGCGTTACCACAGGGAGCGGTGAAAAACTGTTTTTT
TRBJ1-6 | many | TRBV12-3/TRBV12-4 | . | CASSGATQSPLHF | TGTGCCAGCAGTGGTGCAACCCAGTCACCCCTCCACTTT
TRBJ2-1 | few | TRBV6-1 | . | CASSPQGGGYYNEQFF | TGTGCCAGCAGTCCCCAGGGCGGGGGCTACTACAATGAGCAGTTCTTC
TRBJ2-3 | . | TRBV6-2/TRBV6-3 | . | CASSRAGLTSTDTQYF | TGTGCCAGCTCAAGGGCGGGGCTGACTAGCACAGATACGCAGTATTTT
TRBJ1-1 | many | TRBV6-1 | . | CASTRAGGNAEAFF | TGTGCCAGCACCCGAGCCGGGGGCAACGCTGAAGCTTTCTTT
TRBJ1-2 | many | TRBV19 | . | CASSIEGRYGYTF | TGTGCCAGTAGTATCGAGGGGAGGTATGGCTACACCTTC
TRBJ2-1 | many | TRBV5-4 | . | CASSSLSYNEQFF | TGTGCCAGCAGTTCCCTATCCTACAATGAGCAGTTCTTC
TRBJ2-4 | many | TRBV2 | . | CASSAEFSSAKNIQYF | TGTGCCAGCAGTGCAGAGTTTAGCTCGGCCAAAAACATTCAGTACTTC
TRBJ1-2 | many | TRBV20-1 | . | CSAGQGSYGYTF | TGCAGTGCGGGGCAGGGGTCCTATGGCTACACCTTC
TRBJ2-3 | many | TRBV29-1 | . | CSVVGGPITDTQYF | TGCAGCGTTGTCGGCGGACCGATCACAGATACGCAGTATTTT
TRBJ2-6 | many | TRBV12-3/TRBV12-4 | TRBD1 | CASSTRDRGFSGANVLTF | TGTGCCAGCAGCACCCGGGACAGGGGATTTTCTGGGGCCAACGTCCTGACTTTC
TRBJ2-7 | few | TRBV5-1 | . | CASSLDRRDEQYF | TGCGCCAGCAGCTTGGACAGACGGGACGAGCAGTACTTC
TRBJ1-6 | many | TRBV12-3/TRBV12-4 | . | CASSTDSERNSPLHF | TGTGCCAGCAGCACGGACAGCGAGCGTAATTCACCCCTCCACTTT
TRBJ1-2 | . | TRBV12-3/TRBV12-4 | TRBD1 | CASSKLRQGGNYGYTF | TGTGCCAGCAGTAAACTTAGACAGGGGGGAAACTATGGCTACACCTTC
TRBJ2-5 | . | TRBV4-2 | . | CASSSQRKETQYF | TGTGCCAGCAGCTCCCAGAGAAAAGAGACCCAGTACTTC
TRBJ2-1 | . | TRBV4-1 | TRBD2 | CASSQTGTSGLYNEQFF | TGCGCCAGCAGCCAGACCGGGACTAGCGGGTTGTACAATGAGCAGTTCTTC
TRBJ2-1 | many | TRBV20-1 | . | CSAREAASYNEQFF | TGCAGTGCTAGAGAAGCCGCCTCCTACAATGAGCAGTTCTTC
TRBJ1-1 | . | TRBV7-9 | . | CASSPPLSGPEAFF | TGTGCCAGCAGCCCCCCGCTTTCGGGGCCTGAAGCTTTCTTT
TRBJ2-1 | many | TRBV13 | . | CASSLGGGRGNEQFF | TGTGCCAGCAGCTTAGGTGGAGGAAGGGGCAATGAGCAGTTCTTC
TRBJ1-2 | . | TRBV10-1 | . | CASSSQDRGGYTF | TGCGCCAGCAGTTCCCAGGACAGAGGTGGCTACACCTTC
TRBJ2-7 | . | TRBV12-3/TRBV12-4 | TRBD2 | CASSFRTSGSYEQYF | TGTGCCAGCAGCTTTCGGACTAGCGGGAGCTACGAGCAGTACTTC
TRBJ1-2 | many | TRBV5-6 | . | CASSTGTENYYGYTF | TGTGCCAGCAGCACCGGGACGGAAAATTACTATGGCTACACCTTC
TRBJ1-4 | few | TRBV6-1 | . | CASSPLGASLEKLFF | TGTGCCAGCAGCCCACTGGGGGCGTCATTAGAAAAACTGTTTTTT
TRBJ1-2 | many | TRBV20-1 | TRBD1 | CSASGDRNYGYTF | TGCAGTGCTAGCGGGGACAGGAACTATGGCTACACCTTC
TRBJ2-1 | many | TRBV4-1 | . | CASSQAMGVNEQFF | TGCGCCAGCAGCCAAGCGATGGGAGTCAATGAGCAGTTCTTC
TRBJ2-3 | many | TRBV7-6 | TRBD2 | CASSLETSGTQYF | TGTGCCAGCAGCTTAGAGACTAGCGGCACGCAGTATTTT
TRBJ2-5 | many | TRBV20-1 | TRBD2 | CSASGTSGNQETQYF | TGCAGTGCTAGTGGGACTAGCGGGAATCAAGAGACCCAGTACTTC
TRBJ2-5 | few | TRBV4-1 | TRBD2 | CASSGRAGGLETQYF | TGCGCCAGCAGCGGTCGGGCGGGAGGGCTTGAGACCCAGTACTTC